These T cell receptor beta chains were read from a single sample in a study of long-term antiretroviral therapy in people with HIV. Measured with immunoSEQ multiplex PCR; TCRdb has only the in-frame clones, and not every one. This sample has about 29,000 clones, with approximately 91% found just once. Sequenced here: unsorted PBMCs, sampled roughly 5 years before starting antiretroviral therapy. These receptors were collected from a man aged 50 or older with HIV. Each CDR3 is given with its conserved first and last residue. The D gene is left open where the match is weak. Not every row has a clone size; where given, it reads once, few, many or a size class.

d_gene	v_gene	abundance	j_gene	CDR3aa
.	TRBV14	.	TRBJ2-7	CASSLPGTLNYEQYF
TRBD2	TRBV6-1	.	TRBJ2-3	CASSETSATKDTQYF
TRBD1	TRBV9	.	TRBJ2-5	CASSPRGSGQGGKTQYF
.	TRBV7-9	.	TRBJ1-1	CASSLFGSEAFF
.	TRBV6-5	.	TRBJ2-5	CASTDVGPETQYF
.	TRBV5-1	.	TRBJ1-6	CASSLEGVGVDYYNSPLHF
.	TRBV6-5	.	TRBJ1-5	CASSTGPYSNQPQHF
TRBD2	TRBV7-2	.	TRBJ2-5	CASSSGLAGGRETQYF
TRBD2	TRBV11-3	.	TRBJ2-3	CASSFGTNSAADTQYF
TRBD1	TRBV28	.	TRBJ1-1	CASSWGTGSVTEAFF
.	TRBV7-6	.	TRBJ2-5	CASSLALSLQETQYF
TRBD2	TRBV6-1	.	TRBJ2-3	CASTLGGNTDTQYF
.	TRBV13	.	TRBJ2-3	CASRPHPATSTDTQYF
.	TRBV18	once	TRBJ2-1	CASSPPGGSYNEQFF
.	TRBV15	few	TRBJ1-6	CATSREPNPSPLHF
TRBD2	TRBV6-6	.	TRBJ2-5	CASSYVTSGRGETQYF
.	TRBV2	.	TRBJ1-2	CASSLTGNYGYTF
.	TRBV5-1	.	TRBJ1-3	CASSLGAVGNTIYF
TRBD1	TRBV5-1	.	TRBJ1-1	CASRGQPQTEAFF
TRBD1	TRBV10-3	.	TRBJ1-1	CAISDPRTGNEAFF
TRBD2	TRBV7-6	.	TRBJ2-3	CASSLFGLAGGDTQYF
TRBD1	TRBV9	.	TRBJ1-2	CASSVVTGAIGYTF
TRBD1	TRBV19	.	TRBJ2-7	CASSWDRSSYEQYF
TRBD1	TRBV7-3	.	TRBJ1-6	CASRDPGQGTNSPLHF
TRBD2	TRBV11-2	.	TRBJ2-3	CASSLAASGGQDTQYF
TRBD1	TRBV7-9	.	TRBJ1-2	CASSSLRDRPNYGYTF
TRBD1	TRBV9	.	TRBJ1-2	CASSDRRTGAAGGYTF
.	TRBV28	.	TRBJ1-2	CASSLPFGGYGYTF
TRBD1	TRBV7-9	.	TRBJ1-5	CASSSGTGEGRNQPQHF
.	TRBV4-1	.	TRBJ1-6	CASSQEEGWSSYNSPLHF
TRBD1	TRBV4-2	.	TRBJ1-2	CASSHPGQGGYTF
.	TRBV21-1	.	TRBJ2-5	CASRMRCGARGGETQYF
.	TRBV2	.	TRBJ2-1	CASRLRDEQFF
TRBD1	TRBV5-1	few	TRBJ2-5	CASSLGQGGQETQYF
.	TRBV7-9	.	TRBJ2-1	CASSFYRNEQFF
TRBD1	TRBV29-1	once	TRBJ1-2	CSVVPGQGAGGYTF
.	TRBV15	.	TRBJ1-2	CATSRHPDGGVHLSTF
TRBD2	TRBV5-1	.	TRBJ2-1	CASSRLAGGVNEQFF